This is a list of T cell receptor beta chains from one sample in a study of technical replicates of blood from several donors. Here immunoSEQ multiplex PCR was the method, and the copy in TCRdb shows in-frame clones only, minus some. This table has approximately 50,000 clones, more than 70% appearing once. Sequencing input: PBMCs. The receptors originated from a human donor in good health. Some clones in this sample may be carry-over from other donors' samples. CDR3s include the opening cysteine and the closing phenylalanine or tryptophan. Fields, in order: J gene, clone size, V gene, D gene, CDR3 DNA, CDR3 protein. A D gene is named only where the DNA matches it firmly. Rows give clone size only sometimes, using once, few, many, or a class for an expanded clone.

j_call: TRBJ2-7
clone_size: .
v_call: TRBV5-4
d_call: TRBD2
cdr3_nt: TGTGCCAGCAGCTTGAGCGGGGGGGCCGGCGAGCAGTACTTC
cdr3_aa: CASSLSGGAGEQYF

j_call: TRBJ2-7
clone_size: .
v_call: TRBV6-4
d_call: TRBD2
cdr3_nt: TGTGCCAGCTCCCAGCGGGAGGGCTACGAGCAGTACTTC
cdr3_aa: CASSQREGYEQYF

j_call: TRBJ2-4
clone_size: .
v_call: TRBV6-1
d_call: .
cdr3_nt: TGTGCCAGCAGTGAAGCCGCAGGGGTCTTCGTTACCAAAAACATTCAGTACTTC
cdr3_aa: CASSEAAGVFVTKNIQYF

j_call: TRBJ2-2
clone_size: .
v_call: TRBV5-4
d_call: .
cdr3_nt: TGTGCCAGCAGCTTGCGTACAGACATTGCCGGGGAGCTGTTTTTT
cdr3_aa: CASSLRTDIAGELFF

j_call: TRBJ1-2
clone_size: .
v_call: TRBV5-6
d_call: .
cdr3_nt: TGTGCCAGCAGCCCGCGGGGGCAGGGGACGTACGGCTACACCTTC
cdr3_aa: CASSPRGQGTYGYTF

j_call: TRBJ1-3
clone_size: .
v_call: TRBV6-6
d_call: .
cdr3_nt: TGTGCCAGTATCAGCGGGGCTGCAGGAAACACCATATATTTT
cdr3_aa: CASISGAAGNTIYF

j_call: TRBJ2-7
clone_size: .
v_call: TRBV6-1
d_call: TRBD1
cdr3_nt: TGTGCCGGAACCCCTGGACAGGGGGGCGTCTACGAGCAGTACTTC
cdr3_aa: CAGTPGQGGVYEQYF

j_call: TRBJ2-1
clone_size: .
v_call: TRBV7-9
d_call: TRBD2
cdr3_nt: TGTGCCAGCAGCCGTACAGCGGGGAATGAGCAGTTCTTC
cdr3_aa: CASSRTAGNEQFF

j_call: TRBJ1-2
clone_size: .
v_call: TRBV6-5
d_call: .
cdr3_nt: TGTGCCAGCAGTTACCTGGGGCGGAACTATGGCTACACCTTC
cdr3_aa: CASSYLGRNYGYTF

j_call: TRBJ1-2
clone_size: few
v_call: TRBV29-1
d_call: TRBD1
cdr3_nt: TGCAGCGTCGCCGAGGGGGCAGGTCGACCCTATGGCTACACCTTC
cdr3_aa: CSVAEGAGRPYGYTF